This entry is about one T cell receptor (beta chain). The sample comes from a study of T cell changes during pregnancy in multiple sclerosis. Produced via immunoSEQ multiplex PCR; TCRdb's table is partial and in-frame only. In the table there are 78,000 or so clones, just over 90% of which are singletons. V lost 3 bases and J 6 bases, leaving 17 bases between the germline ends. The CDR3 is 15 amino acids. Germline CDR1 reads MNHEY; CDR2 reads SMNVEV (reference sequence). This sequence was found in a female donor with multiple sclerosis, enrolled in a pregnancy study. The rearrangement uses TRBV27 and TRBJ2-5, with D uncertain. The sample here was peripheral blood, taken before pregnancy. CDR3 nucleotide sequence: TGTGCCAGCAGTTTCGGTCTAGAACCATTGCAGACCCAGTACTTC. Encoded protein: CASSFGLEPLQTQYF.